This passage covers 20 T cell receptor beta chains from one sample sequenced in a study of T cells in Graves' hyperthyroidism and ophthalmopathy. Using RNA transcripts as the source, TCR beta CDR3 regions were amplified. First-round RT-PCR targeting the TCR CDR3 was performed with the HTBI primer set. MiXCR, run by TCRdb on the multiplex PCR reads, gives a single entry per CDR3 protein. In the table there are roughly 330,000 distinct CDR3 sequences, 15% to 20% of which are singletons. Sequencing was done on a sample of blood. Source of these receptors: a young man with Graves' hyperthyroidism.

This clonotype appeared a few times. The rearrangement joins TRBV27 to TRBJ1-2, with TRBD1 as a possible D gene (6 bases). The CDR3 length is 14 residues. Looked up from germline, CDR1 is MNHEY and CDR2 is SMNVEV (reference sequence). The V and J ends lost 5 bases and 5 bases respectively, with 15 bases between them. This chain's CDR3 is CASSRRGEGYGYTF. For the CDR3, the DNA is TGTGCCAGCAGTCGAAGGGGGGAAGGGTATGGCTACACCTTC.

This clonotype has ten or more counts. V is TRBV5-1 and J is TRBJ2-7; 8 bases are shared with TRBD1. The length of the CDR3 is 14 residues. V dropped 3 bases and J dropped 4; count of bases not matched to a gene: 6. Germline lookup yields CDR1 SGHRS and CDR2 YFSETQ. In DNA, the CDR3 is TGCGCCAGCAGCTCCAGGGGGCTCGTATACGAGCAGTACTTC. Residues: CASSSRGLVYEQYF.

This clonotype was seen many times. The chain is built from TRBV24-1 and TRBJ2-1, with D unresolved. The germline gives CDR1 KGHDR, CDR2 SFDVKD. CDR3 length: 12 amino acids. The V and J ends lost 8 bases and 6 bases respectively, with 10 bases between them. The CDR3 sequence is CATKSDANEQFF. Here the CDR3 DNA reads TGTGCCACCAAATCGGATGCCAATGAGCAGTTCTTC.

Many counts were recorded for this clonotype. The gene calls are TRBV12-3 or TRBV12-4 and TRBJ1-5; D is undetermined. The CDR3 has 14 amino acids. Trimming cost V 1 base and J 4 bases, with 8 bases left between them. The CDR3 DNA reads as TGTGCCAGCAGTTTAGACGACCGAAATCAGCCCCAGCATTTT. Protein: CASSLDDRNQPQHF.

The CDR3 sequence: CASSPRGALNTGELFF. CDR3 in DNA: TGTGCCAGCAGCCCCAGGGGAGCTTTGAACACCGGGGAGCTGTTTTTT. This sequence joins TRBV5-5 and TRBJ2-2, with a tentative D call TRBD1 (6 bases). Trimming took off 4 bases at V and 1 base at J, with 14 bases between the two ends. The CDR3 runs to 16 residues. Germline V gene lookup returns CDR1 SGHKS and CDR2 YYEKEE (reference sequence).

The chain recombines TRBV7-2 with TRBJ1-1; 9 positions match TRBD1. After removal of 1 base from V and 5 bases from J, the junction contained 8 bases not matched to a gene. This CDR3 region has 16 residues. Germline V CDR1 and CDR2: SGHTA, FQGNSA. CDR3 sequence (DNA): TGTGCCAGCAGCTTAGTACGGGGGACAGGGTTTACTGAAGCTTTCTTT. Encoded protein: CASSLVRGTGFTEAFF.

This clonotype was seen more than once but under ten times. The chain recombines TRBV19 with TRBJ2-1; 9 bases fit TRBD2. Germline V CDR1 and CDR2: LNHDA, SQIVND (reference sequence). This CDR3 is built from 15 residues. Losses at the gene ends were 7 bases for V and 7 bases for J; bases not matched to a gene: 11. The CDR3 DNA sequence: TGTGCCAGTAAATGGCGGGAGGGCCATTGGAATGAGCAGTTCTTC. Amino acids: CASKWREGHWNEQFF.

The gene calls are TRBV4-1 and TRBJ2-2, with a tentative D call TRBD1 (6 bases). Germline CDR1 and CDR2: MGHRA and YSYEKL. There are 16 residues in the CDR3. The germline V and J ends were trimmed by 2 bases and 1 base, with 11 bases remaining between them. The CDR3 bases are TGCGCCAGCAGCCAAACCGGGACACAGAACACCGGGGAGCTGTTTTTT. Its protein product is CASSQTGTQNTGELFF.

This clonotype was counted many times. The rearrangement uses TRBV7-9 and TRBJ2-7, with TRBD1 as a possible D gene (6 bases). Germline CDR1 reads SEHNR; CDR2 reads FQNEAQ (reference sequence). Trimming removed 0 bases at V and 2 bases at J, with 11 bases between. The CDR3 contains 15 residues. The CDR3 sequence: CASSLAAGATYEQYF. Written as DNA, the CDR3 is TGTGCCAGCAGCTTAGCGGCAGGGGCCACCTACGAGCAGTACTTC.

The sample holds a few counts of this clonotype. One junction end does not reproduce the germline sequence, and a read error may be involved. The chain recombines TRBV4-1 with TRBJ1-2; D may be TRBD1 (5 bases). The CDR3 consists of 14 residues. The germline V gene has CDR1 MGHRA and CDR2 YSYEKL. CDR3 protein: CANSQVQASYGYTF. CDR3 DNA: TGCGCCAACAGCCAAGTACAGGCAAGCTATGGCTACACCTTC.

The V and J genes are TRBV7-9 and TRBJ2-7, with TRBD1 identical over 10 bases. CDR3 size: 14 residues. Germline V gene lookup returns CDR1 SEHNR and CDR2 FQNEAQ (reference sequence). J lost 6 bases, V lost 1 base, and 3 bases had no gene match. CDR3 DNA: TGTGCCAGCAGCTTAGGGACAGGGGGTCGCGAGCAGTACTTC. Protein sequence: CASSLGTGGREQYF.

This clonotype was seen more than once but under ten times. The rearrangement joins TRBV12-3 or TRBV12-4 to TRBJ1-1; D perhaps matches TRBD1 (5 bases). V shed 8 bases and J shed 1 base, with 11 bases lying between them. The CDR3 has 13 amino acids. This CDR3 reads CASGETANTEAFF. CDR3 bases: TGTGCCAGCGGTGAGACAGCGAACACTGAAGCTTTCTTT.

This chain connects TRBV6-2 or TRBV6-3 to TRBJ1-5, with a weak D call TRBD1 (5 bases). Germline values: CDR1 MNHEY, CDR2 SVGEGT. Trimming pared 6 bases from V and 3 bases from J, leaving 9 bases between. This CDR3 region has 13 residues. The CDR3 nucleotides are TGTGCCAGCAGACGACAGATCAATCAGCCCCAGCATTTT. Protein: CASRRQINQPQHF.

This clonotype was seen a handful of times. The chain joins TRBV15 to TRBJ1-1; no reliable D call. V was clipped by 8 bases and J by 1 base, with 14 bases between them. The germline V gene has CDR1 LNHNV and CDR2 YYDKDF (reference sequence). This CDR3 has 14 amino acids. This chain's CDR3 is CATGSEGQNTEAFF. CDR3 DNA: TGTGCCACCGGATCCGAGGGTCAGAACACTGAAGCTTTCTTT.

This clonotype was counted ten times or more. This chain uses TRBV12-3 or TRBV12-4 with TRBJ2-1; 7 positions agree with TRBD2. The ends lost 6 bases at V and 4 bases at J; junction bases unmatched: 12. The CDR3 has 16 residues. DNA of the CDR3: TGTGCCAGCAGCCGCCGTGGGGCGGGAGTTTACAATGAGCAGTTCTTC. Its protein product is CASSRRGAGVYNEQFF.

Ten or more counts support this clonotype. The chain couples TRBV2 to TRBJ1-3; D not resolved. The CDR3 runs to 17 residues. Germline V gene sequence: CDR1 SNHLY, CDR2 FYNNEI. Trimming removed 0 bases from V and 4 bases from J, with 16 bases in between. The CDR3 loop is CASSEAAKGPRGNTIYF. The CDR3 coding sequence is TGTGCCAGCAGTGAAGCAGCCAAGGGCCCTCGAGGAAACACCATATATTTT. Complete variable domain (other parts from reference TRBV2 and TRBJ1-3): EPEVTQTPSHQVTQMGQEVILRCVPISNHLYFYWYRQILGQKVEFLVSFYNNEISEKSEIFDDQFSVERPDGSNFTLKIRSTKLEDSAMYFCASSEAAKGPRGNTIYFGEGSWLTVV.

This clonotype has a count of ten or more. The V and J genes are TRBV2 and TRBJ1-1; no definite D call. Per the germline V gene, CDR1 is SNHLY and CDR2 is FYNNEI. V lost 7 bases and J lost 3, with 12 bases in between. CDR3 length equals 13 residues. This CDR3 is CASTSEGYTEAFF. CDR3 DNA: TGTGCCAGCACGTCTGAGGGCTACACTGAAGCTTTCTTT.

This clonotype was seen a few times. CDR3: CAISESEGQGRWEQYF. The CDR3 bases are TGTGCCATCAGTGAGTCGGAGGGACAGGGCCGGTGGGAGCAGTACTTC. The V and J genes are TRBV10-3 and TRBJ2-7; 9 nucleotides line up with TRBD1. Germline CDR1 is ENHRY and CDR2 is SYGVKD. The CDR3 extends over 16 amino acids. After removal of 0 bases from V and 7 bases from J, the junction contained 10 bases not matched to a gene.

This clonotype was seen many times. V gene TRBV7-9 combines with J gene TRBJ2-7, with 9 bases lining up with TRBD1. The length of the CDR3 is 15 residues. Per the germline V gene, CDR1 is SEHNR and CDR2 is FQNEAQ (reference sequence). The V gene end was trimmed by 4 bases and the J gene end by 3 bases; junction bases not matched to a gene: 7. The CDR3 coding sequence is TGTGCCAGCAGCTCTCCCGGGACAGGGCTCTACGAGCAGTACTTC. It encodes CASSSPGTGLYEQYF.

V and J are TRBV5-1 and TRBJ2-7; 8 nucleotides agree with TRBD1. The CDR3 spans 15 residues. Germline trimming cut 0 bases from V and 3 bases from J; bases unmatched to any gene: 5. Germline V gives CDR1 SGHRS, CDR2 YFSETQ. The CDR3, as DNA: TGCGCCAGCAGCTTGGGGTCAGGGGGCCTCTACGAGCAGTACTTC. Residues: CASSLGSGGLYEQYF.